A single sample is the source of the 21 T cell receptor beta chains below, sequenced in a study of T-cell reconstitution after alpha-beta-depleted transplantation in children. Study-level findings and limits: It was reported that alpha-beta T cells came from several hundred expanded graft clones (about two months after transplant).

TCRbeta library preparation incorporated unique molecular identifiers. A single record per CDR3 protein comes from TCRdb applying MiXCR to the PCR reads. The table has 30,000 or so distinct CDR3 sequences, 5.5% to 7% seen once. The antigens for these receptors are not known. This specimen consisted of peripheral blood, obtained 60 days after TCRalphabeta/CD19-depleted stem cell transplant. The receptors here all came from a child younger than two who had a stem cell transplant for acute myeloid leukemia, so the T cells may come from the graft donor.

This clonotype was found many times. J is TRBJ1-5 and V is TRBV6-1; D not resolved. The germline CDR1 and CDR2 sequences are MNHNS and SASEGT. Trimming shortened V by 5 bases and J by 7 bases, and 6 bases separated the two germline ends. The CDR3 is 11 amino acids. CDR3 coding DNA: TGTGCCAGCAGTCCTCCGCAGCCCCAGCATTTT. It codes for CASSPPQPQHF.

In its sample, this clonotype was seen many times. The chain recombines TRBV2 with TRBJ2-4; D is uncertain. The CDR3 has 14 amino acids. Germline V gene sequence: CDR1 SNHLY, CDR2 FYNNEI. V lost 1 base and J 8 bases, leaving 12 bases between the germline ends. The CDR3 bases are TGTGCCAGCAGTGAAGGCCGCGGAGTCGACATTCAGTACTTC. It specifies CASSEGRGVDIQYF.

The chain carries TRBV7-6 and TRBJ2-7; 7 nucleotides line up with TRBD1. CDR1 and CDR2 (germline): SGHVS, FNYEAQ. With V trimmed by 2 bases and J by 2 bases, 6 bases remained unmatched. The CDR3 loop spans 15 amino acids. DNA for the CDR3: TGTGCCAGCAGCTTAATGGGGGACAGAACCTACGAGCAGTACTTC. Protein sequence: CASSLMGDRTYEQYF.

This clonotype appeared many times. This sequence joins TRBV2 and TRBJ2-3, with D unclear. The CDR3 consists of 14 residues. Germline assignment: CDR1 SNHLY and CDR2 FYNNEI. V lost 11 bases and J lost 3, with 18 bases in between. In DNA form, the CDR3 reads TGTGCCGGGTTGACTCCCCTGGGGACAGATACGCAGTATTTT. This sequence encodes CAGLTPLGTDTQYF.

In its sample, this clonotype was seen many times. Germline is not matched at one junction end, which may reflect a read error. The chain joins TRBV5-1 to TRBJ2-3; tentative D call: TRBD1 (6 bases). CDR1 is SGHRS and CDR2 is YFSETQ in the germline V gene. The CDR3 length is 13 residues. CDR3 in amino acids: CATSDGDTGTQYF. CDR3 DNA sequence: TGCGCCACCTCGGATGGGGACACAGGTACGCAGTATTTT.

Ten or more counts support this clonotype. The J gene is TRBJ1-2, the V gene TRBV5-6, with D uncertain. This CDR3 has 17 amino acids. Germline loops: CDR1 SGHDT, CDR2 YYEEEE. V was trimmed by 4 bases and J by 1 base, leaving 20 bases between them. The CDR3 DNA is TGTGCCAGCAGCGACGACTGGCTAGCCTCCAATAACTATGGCTACACCTTC. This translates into CASSDDWLASNNYGYTF.

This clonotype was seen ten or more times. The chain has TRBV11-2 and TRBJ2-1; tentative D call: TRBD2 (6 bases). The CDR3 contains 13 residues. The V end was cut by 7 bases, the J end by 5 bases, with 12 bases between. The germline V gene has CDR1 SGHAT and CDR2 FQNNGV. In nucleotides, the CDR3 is TGTGCCAGCACCGGAGGGCCCCACAATGAGCAGTTCTTC. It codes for CASTGGPHNEQFF. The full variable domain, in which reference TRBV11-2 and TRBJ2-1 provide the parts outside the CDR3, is EAGVAQSPRYKIIEKRQSVAFWCNPISGHATLYWYQQILGQGPKLLIQFQNNGVVDDSQLPKDRFSAERLKGVDSTLKIQPAKLEDSAVYLCASTGGPHNEQFFGPGTRLTVL.

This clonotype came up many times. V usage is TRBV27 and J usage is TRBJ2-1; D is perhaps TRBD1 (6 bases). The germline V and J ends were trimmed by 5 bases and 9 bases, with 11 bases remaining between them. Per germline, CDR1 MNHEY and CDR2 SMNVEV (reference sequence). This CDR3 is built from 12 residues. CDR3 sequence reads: CASSAQGSEQFF. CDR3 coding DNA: TGTGCCAGCAGTGCACAGGGATCTGAGCAGTTCTTC.

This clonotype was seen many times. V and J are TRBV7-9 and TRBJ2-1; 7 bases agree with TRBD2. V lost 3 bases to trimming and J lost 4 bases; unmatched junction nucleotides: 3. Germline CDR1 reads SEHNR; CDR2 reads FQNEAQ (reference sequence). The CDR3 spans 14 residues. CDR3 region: CASSFREGYNEQFF. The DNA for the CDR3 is TGTGCCAGCAGCTTCAGGGAGGGGTACAATGAGCAGTTCTTC. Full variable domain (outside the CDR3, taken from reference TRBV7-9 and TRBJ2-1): DTGVSQNPRHKITKRGQNVTFRCDPISEHNRLYWYRQTLGQGPEFLTYFQNEAQLEKSRLLSDRFSAERPKGSFSTLEIQRTEQGDSAMYLCASSFREGYNEQFFGPGTRLTVL.

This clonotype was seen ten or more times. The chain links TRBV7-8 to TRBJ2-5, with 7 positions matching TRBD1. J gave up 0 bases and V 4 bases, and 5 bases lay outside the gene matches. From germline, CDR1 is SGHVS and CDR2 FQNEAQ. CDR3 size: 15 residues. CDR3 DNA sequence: TGTGCCAGCAGCTCCGACAGGGTTAACCAAGAGACCCAGTACTTC. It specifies CASSSDRVNQETQYF.

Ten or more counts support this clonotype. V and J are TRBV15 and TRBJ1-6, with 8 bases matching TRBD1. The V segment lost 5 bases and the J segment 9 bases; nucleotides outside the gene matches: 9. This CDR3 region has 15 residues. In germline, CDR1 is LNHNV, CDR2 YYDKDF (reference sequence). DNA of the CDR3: TGTGCCACCAGCGCAGAGCGTACAGGGGGTTCACCCCTCCACTTT. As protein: CATSAERTGGSPLHF. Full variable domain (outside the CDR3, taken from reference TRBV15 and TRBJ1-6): DAMVIQNPRYQVTQFGKPVTLSCSQTLNHNVMYWYQQKSSQAPKLLFHYYDKDFNNEADTPDNFQSRRPNTSFCFLDIRSPGLGDTAMYLCATSAERTGGSPLHFGNGTRLTVT.

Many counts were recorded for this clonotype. The CDR3 DNA reads TGTGCCACCAGCAGAGTTACAGGGCGCACAGATACGCAGTATTTT. Translating it yields CATSRVTGRTDTQYF. The chain links TRBV15 to TRBJ2-3; D might be TRBD1 (6 bases). V gave up 1 base and J gave up 1 base, with 9 bases separating them. The CDR3 is made up of 15 amino acids. Germline V gives CDR1 LNHNV, CDR2 YYDKDF (reference sequence).

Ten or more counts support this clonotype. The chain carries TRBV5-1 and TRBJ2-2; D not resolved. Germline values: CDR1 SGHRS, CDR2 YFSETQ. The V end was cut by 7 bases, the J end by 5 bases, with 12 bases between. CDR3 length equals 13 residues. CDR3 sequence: CASLGDWTGELFF. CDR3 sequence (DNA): TGCGCCAGCCTTGGGGATTGGACCGGGGAGCTGTTTTTT.

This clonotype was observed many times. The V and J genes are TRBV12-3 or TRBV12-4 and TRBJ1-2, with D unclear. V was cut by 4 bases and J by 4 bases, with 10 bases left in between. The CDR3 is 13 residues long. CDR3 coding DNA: TGTGCCAGCAGTTCTGCCCTTGTCTATGGCTACACCTTC. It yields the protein CASSSALVYGYTF.

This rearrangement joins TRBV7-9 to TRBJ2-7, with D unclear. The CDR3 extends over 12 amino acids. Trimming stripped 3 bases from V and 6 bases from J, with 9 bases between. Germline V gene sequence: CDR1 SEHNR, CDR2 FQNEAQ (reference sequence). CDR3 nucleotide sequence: TGTGCCAGCAGCTTGACATCGGCCGAGCAGTACTTC. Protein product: CASSLTSAEQYF.

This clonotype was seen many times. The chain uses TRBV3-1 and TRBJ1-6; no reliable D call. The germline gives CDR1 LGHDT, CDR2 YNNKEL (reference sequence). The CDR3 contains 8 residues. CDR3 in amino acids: CGPSPLHF. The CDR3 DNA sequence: TGTGGGCCCTCACCCCTCCACTTT.

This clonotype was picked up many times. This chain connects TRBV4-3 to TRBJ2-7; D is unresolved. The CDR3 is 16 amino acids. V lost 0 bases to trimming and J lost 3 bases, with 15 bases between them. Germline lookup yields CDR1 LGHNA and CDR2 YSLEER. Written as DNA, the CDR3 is TGCGCCAGCAGCCAAGATCCGACCCTCCGTAGCTACGAGCAGTACTTC. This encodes CASSQDPTLRSYEQYF.

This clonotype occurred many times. The CDR3 DNA reads as TGCAGCGCCCTGGGCACATCGAGTCCTGGGGCCAACGTCCTGACTTTC. Amino acids: CSALGTSSPGANVLTF. The gene calls are TRBV29-1 and TRBJ2-6; unclear D gene. The ends were cut back, 7 bases at V and 2 bases at J, with 18 bases in the middle. The germline gives CDR1 SQVTM, CDR2 ANQGSEA. CDR3 size: 16 residues.

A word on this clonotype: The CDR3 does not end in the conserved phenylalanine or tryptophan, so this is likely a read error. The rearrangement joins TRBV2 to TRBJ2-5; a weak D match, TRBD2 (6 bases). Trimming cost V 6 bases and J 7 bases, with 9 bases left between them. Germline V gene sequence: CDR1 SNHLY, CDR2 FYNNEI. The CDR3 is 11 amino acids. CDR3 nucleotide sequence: TGTGCCAGCAGGGGACTCAGGACCCAGTACTGC. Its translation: CASRGLRTQYC.

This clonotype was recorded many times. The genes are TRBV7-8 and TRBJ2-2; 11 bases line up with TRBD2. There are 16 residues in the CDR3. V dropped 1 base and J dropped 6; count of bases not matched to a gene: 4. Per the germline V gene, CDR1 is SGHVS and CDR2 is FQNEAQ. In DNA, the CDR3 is TGTGCCAGCAGCTTAGTCCTAGCGGGGGGCCCCGGGGAGCTGTTTTTT. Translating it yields CASSLVLAGGPGELFF.

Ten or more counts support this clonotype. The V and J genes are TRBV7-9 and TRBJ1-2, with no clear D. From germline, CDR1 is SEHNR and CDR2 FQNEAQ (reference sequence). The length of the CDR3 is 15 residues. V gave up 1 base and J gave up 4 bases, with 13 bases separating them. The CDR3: CASSLEASMIYGYTF. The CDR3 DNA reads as TGTGCCAGCAGCTTAGAGGCCAGTATGATCTATGGCTACACCTTC.